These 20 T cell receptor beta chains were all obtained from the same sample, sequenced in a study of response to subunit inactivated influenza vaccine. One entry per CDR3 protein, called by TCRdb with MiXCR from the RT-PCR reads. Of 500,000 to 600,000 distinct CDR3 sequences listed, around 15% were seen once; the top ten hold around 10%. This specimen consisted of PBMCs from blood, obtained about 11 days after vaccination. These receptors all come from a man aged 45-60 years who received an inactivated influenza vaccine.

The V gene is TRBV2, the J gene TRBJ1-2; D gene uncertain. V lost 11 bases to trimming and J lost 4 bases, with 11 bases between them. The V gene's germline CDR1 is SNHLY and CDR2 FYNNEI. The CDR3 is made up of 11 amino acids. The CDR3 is CASRIAYGYTF. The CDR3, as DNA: TGTGCCTCTCGGATAGCCTATGGCTACACCTTC.

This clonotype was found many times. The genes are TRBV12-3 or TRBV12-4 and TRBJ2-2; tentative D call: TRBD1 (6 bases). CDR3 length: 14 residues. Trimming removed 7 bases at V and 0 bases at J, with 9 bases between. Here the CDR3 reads CASTRTANTGELFF. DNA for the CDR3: TGTGCCAGCACCAGGACAGCGAACACCGGGGAGCTGTTTTTT.

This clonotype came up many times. In DNA form, the CDR3 reads TGTGCCAGCAGCGTAGGGAGGGGGGGAAACAATGAGCAGTTCTTC. Translating it yields CASSVGRGGNNEQFF. The rearrangement links TRBV9 to TRBJ2-1; TRBD2 is a possible D gene (7 bases). The germline V and J ends were trimmed by 0 bases and 5 bases, with 12 bases remaining between them. CDR1 and CDR2 (germline): SGDLS, YYNGEE. This CDR3 spans 15 amino acids.

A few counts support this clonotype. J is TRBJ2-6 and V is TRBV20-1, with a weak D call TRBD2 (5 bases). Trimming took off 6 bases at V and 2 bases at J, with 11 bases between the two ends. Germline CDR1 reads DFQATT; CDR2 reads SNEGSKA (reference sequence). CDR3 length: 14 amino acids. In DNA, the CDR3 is TGCAGTGCCGCCGCGGGTACTGGGGCCAACGTCCTGACTTTC. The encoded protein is CSAAAGTGANVLTF.

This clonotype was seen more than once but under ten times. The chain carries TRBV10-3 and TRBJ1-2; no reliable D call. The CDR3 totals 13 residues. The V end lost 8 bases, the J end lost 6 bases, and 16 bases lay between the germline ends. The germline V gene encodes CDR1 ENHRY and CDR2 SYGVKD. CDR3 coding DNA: TGTGCCATCCGTCGGTCATCCTCAAATGGCTACACCTTC. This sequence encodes CAIRRSSSNGYTF.

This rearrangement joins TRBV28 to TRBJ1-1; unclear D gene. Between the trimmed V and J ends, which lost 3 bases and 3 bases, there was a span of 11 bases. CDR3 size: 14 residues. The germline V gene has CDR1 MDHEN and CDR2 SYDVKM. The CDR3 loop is CASSLVVRYTEAFF. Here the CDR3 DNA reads TGTGCCAGCAGTTTGGTGGTTCGGTACACTGAAGCTTTCTTT.

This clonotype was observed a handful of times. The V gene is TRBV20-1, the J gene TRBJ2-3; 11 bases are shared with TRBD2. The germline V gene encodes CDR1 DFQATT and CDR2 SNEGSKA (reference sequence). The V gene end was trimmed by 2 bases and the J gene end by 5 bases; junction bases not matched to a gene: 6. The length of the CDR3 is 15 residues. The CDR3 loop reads CSARRSGGAGDTQYF. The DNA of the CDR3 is TGCAGTGCTAGACGTAGCGGGGGGGCCGGAGATACGCAGTATTTT.

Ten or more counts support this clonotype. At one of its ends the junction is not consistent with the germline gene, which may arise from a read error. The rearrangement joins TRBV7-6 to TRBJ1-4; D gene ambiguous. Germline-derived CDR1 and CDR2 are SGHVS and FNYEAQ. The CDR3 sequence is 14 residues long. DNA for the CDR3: TGTGCCAGCAGCTTAGGGCCAACGAATGAAAAACTGTTTTTT. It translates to CASSLGPTNEKLFF.

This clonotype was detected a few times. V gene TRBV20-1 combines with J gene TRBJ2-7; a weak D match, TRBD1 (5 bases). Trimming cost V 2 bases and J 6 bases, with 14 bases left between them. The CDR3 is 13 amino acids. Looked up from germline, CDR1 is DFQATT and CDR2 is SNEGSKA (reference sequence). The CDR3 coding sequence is TGCAGTGCTAGAAGGCAGGGCTTAAGCGAGCAGTACTTC. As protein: CSARRQGLSEQYF.

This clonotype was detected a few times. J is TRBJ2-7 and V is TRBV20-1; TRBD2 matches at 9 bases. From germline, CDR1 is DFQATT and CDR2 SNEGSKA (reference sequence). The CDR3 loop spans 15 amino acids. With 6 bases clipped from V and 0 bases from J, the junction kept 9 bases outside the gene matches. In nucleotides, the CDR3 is TGCAGTGCCCCCCAGGGTAGCGGGAGCTCCTACGAGCAGTACTTC. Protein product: CSAPQGSGSSYEQYF.

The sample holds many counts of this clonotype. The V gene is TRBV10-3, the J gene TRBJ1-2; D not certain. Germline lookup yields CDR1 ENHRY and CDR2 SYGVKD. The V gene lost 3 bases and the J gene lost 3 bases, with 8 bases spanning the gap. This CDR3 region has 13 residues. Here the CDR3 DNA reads TGTGCCATCAGTGAAGCCCGGGACTATGGCTACACCTTC. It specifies CAISEARDYGYTF.

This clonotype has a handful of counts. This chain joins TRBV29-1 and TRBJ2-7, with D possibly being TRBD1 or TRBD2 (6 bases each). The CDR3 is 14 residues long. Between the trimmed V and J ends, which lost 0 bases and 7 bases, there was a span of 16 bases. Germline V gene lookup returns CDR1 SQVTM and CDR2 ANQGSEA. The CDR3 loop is CSVEDRRGAGEQYF. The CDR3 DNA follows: TGCAGCGTTGAAGATCGGAGGGGGGCGGGGGAGCAGTACTTC.

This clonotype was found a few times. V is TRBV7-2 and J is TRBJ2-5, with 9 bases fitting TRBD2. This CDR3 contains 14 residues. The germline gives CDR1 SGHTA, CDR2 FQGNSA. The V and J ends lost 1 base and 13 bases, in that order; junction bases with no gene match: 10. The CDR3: CASSLVRSSGTPYF. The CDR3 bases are TGTGCCAGCAGCTTAGTCCGGTCTAGCGGGACTCCGTACTTC.

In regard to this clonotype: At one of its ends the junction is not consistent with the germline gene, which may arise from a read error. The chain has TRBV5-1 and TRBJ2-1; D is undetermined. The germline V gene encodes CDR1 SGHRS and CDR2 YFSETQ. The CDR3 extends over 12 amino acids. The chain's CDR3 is CASSLNYHEQFF. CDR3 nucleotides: TGCGCCAGCAGCTTGAACTACCATGAGCAGTTCTTC.

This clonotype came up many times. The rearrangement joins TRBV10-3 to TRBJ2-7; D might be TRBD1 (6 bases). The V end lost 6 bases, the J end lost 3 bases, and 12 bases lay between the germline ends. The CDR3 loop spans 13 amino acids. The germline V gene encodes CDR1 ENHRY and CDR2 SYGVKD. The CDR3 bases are TGTGCCATCAGCAAGGGGACATACTACGAGCAGTACTTC. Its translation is CAISKGTYYEQYF.

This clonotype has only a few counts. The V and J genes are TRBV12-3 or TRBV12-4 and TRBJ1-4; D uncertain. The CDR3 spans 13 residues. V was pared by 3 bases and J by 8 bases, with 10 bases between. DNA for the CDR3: TGTGCCAGCAGTTTCGGCGGTTGGGAAAAACTGTTTTTT. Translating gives CASSFGGWEKLFF.

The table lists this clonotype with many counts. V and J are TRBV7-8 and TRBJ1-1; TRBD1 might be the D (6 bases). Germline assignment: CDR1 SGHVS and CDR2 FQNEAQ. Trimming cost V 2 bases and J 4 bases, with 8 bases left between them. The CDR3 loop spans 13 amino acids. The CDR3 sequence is CASSLRTATEAFF. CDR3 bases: TGTGCCAGCAGCTTAAGGACAGCCACTGAAGCTTTCTTT.

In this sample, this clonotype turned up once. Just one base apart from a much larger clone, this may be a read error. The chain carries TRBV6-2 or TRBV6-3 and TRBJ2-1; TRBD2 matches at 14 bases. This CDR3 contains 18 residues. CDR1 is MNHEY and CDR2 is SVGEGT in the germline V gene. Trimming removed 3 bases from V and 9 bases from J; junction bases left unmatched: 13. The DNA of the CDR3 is TGTGCCAGCAGTTATTCCGGGACTAGCGGGGGAGGTTTGGGTGAGCAGTTCTTC. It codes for CASSYSGTSGGGLGEQFF.

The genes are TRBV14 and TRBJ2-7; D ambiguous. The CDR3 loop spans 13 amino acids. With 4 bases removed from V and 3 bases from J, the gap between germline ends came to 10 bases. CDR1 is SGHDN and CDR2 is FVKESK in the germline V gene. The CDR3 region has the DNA TGTGCCAGCAGCCCCCGGAATTTCTACGAGCAGTACTTC. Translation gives CASSPRNFYEQYF.

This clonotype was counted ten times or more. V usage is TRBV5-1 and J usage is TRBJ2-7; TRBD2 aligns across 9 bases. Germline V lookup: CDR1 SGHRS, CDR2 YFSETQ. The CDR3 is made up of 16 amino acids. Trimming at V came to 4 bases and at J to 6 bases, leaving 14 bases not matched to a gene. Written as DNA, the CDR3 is TGCGCCAGCAGCCCCGGTTGGCTAGCGGGGCCCCTCGAGCAGTACTTC. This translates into CASSPGWLAGPLEQYF.